What follows are 20 T cell receptor beta chains derived from one specimen sequenced in a study of blood T cell repertoires in COVID-19. Profiled with immunoSEQ multiplex PCR; TCRdb holds only in-frame clones, not every one. The repertoire holds around 99,000 clones, about 87% seen once, with around 1.2% in the top ten. The source material was peripheral blood. The receptors were sampled from a human donor in a cohort sampled during active COVID-19.

The V and J genes are TRBV7-2 and TRBJ2-2; 10 bases are shared with TRBD2. The CDR3 length is 15 residues. Looked up from germline, CDR1 is SGHTA and CDR2 is FQGNSA. V dropped 8 bases and J dropped 2; count of bases not matched to a gene: 5. The chain's CDR3 is CASSGLAANTGELFF. CDR3 bases: TGTGCCAGCTCAGGACTAGCGGCTAACACCGGGGAGCTGTTTTTT. The whole variable domain, filled in from reference TRBV7-2 and TRBJ2-2, reads GAGVSQSPSNKVTEKGKDVELRCDPISGHTALYWYRQSLGQGLEFLIYFQGNSAPDKSGLPSDRFSAERTGGSVSTLTIQRTQQEDSAVYLCASSGLAANTGELFFGEGSRLTVL.

This clone was seen once. The V gene is TRBV21-1, the J gene TRBJ1-3; the table assigns TRBD1, which was not confirmed against the DNA. TRBV21-1 is shown as a pseudogene. This CDR3 region has 18 residues. For the CDR3, the DNA is TGTGCCAGCAGCGACGAGGACAGTAAAAACCATCCTGGAAACACCATATATTTT. Residues: CASSDEDSKNHPGNTIYF.

The genes are TRBV6-5 and TRBJ2-1; TRBD2 might be the D (6 bases). Germline CDR1 reads MNHEY; CDR2 reads SVGAGI. The CDR3 sequence is 16 residues long. Trimming took 2 bases from V and 6 from J, leaving 17 bases between them. The CDR3 coding sequence is TGTGCCAGCAGTTACGGGCCAGGGAGGTTTGGCAATGAGCAGTTCTTC. Encoded protein: CASSYGPGRFGNEQFF.

The rearrangement links TRBV19 to TRBJ1-5; unclear D gene. V lost 2 bases and J lost 2, with 4 bases in between. The CDR3 covers 13 residues. CDR1 and CDR2 (germline): LNHDA, SQIVND (reference sequence). CDR3 nucleotides: TGTGCCAGTAGTATATCGGGCAATCAGCCCCAGCATTTT. Amino acid sequence: CASSISGNQPQHF.

The chain employs TRBV4-2 and TRBJ1-2, with 7 bases matching TRBD1. Germline CDR1 and CDR2: LGHNA and YNFKEQ. The CDR3 runs 16 residues. V shed 0 bases and J 3 bases; nucleotides not matched to a gene: 7. This chain's CDR3 is CASSQDPGQSHYGYTF. CDR3 nucleotide sequence: TGTGCCAGCAGCCAAGATCCGGGACAGAGCCACTATGGCTACACCTTC.

J is TRBJ2-5 and V is TRBV6-5; a possible D gene is TRBD1 (5 bases). Germline loops: CDR1 MNHEY, CDR2 SVGAGI. V was trimmed by 6 bases and J by 2 bases, leaving 10 bases between them. The CDR3 is 13 residues long. CDR3 DNA: TGTGCCAGCAGCAGGGCCCTACAAGAGACCCAGTACTTC. Translation: CASSRALQETQYF.

V gene TRBV3-1 (or the pseudogene TRBV3-2) combines with J gene TRBJ2-3; 8 bases line up with TRBD2. Looked up from germline, CDR1 is LGHDT and CDR2 is YNNKEL (reference sequence). V gave up 7 bases and J gave up 3 bases; unmatched junction bases: 12. This CDR3 has 16 residues. The CDR3 loop reads CASTHLGRGGTDTQYF. As DNA, the CDR3 is TGTGCCAGCACCCATCTGGGCCGGGGGGGTACAGATACGCAGTATTTT.

The chain couples TRBV9 to TRBJ1-1; TRBD1 might be the D (6 bases). The CDR3 sequence is 14 residues long. Germline CDR1 and CDR2: SGDLS and YYNGEE. V was pared by 3 bases and J by 4 bases, with 13 bases between. The CDR3 sequence is CASSAAGGPTEAFF. The CDR3 nucleotides read TGTGCCAGCAGCGCGGCGGGGGGGCCCACTGAAGCTTTCTTT.

This clone was picked up one time. The V call is TRBV5-4, the J call TRBJ1-1; 9 bases align to TRBD1. Germline CDR1 SGHNT, CDR2 YYREEE (reference sequence). This CDR3 spans 15 amino acids. The trim removed 3 bases at V and 2 bases at J, leaving 5 bases unmatched. The CDR3 DNA follows: TGTGCCAGCAGCTCCCCGACAGGGGGAAACACTGAAGCTTTCTTT. Translating it yields CASSSPTGGNTEAFF.

This clone appeared once. The rearrangement joins TRBV13 to TRBJ2-3; D is unclear. The CDR3 spans 12 residues. Trimming stripped 5 bases from V and 7 bases from J, with 10 bases between. Germline CDR1 PRHDT, CDR2 FYEKMQ (reference sequence). The CDR3 region is CASSRRGYTQYF. CDR3 nucleotides: TGTGCCAGCAGCCGCCGCGGTTATACGCAGTATTTT.

V gene TRBV6-5 combines with J gene TRBJ1-6; the match to TRBD1 covers 11 bases. From germline, CDR1 is MNHEY and CDR2 SVGAGI. There are 16 residues in the CDR3. V was pared by 0 bases and J by 8 bases, with 3 bases of the junction left unmatched. CDR3 sequence: CASSYSPGQGDSPLHF. The CDR3 region has the DNA TGTGCCAGCAGTTACTCCCCGGGACAGGGGGATTCACCCCTCCACTTT.

The table lists this clone with a few counts. This chain links TRBV5-1 with TRBJ2-7; 7 bases are shared with TRBD2. The V and J ends lost 4 bases and 0 bases, in that order; junction bases with no gene match: 7. Germline V gives CDR1 SGHRS, CDR2 YFSETQ. The CDR3 covers 15 residues. The CDR3: CASSPTGGSSYEQYF. In nucleotides, the CDR3 is TGCGCCAGCAGCCCGACGGGAGGCAGCTCCTACGAGCAGTACTTC.

This chain connects TRBV6-4 to TRBJ2-3; D possibly corresponds to TRBD1 (6 bases). The germline V gene has CDR1 MRHNA and CDR2 SNTAGT. This CDR3 comprises 16 residues. Between the trimmed V and J ends, which lost 0 bases and 0 bases, there was a span of 10 bases. In DNA form, the CDR3 reads TGTGCCAGCAGTGACTCGGAGACAGGTAGCACAGATACGCAGTATTTT. This codes for CASSDSETGSTDTQYF.

J is TRBJ2-1 and V is TRBV5-1, with 8 bases lining up with TRBD1. CDR1 is SGHRS, CDR2 YFSETQ, per germline. This CDR3 contains 16 residues. Trimming at V came to 4 bases and at J to 0 bases, leaving 6 bases not matched to a gene. The CDR3 spells CASSVTGDSSYNEQFF. CDR3 DNA: TGCGCCAGCAGCGTGACAGGGGATAGCTCCTACAATGAGCAGTTCTTC.

V and J are TRBV10-3 and TRBJ1-6; 7 bases line up with TRBD1. The CDR3 spans 18 residues. V was clipped by 6 bases and J by 0 bases; unmatched bases: 11. The germline V gene has CDR1 ENHRY and CDR2 SYGVKD. CDR3 residues: CAIRGGQQSSSYNSPLHF. CDR3 coding DNA: TGTGCCATCAGGGGGGGACAGCAATCGAGCTCCTATAATTCACCCCTCCACTTT.

The rearrangement links TRBV11-3 to TRBJ2-7; D possibly corresponds to TRBD1 (6 bases). The CDR3 sequence is 14 residues long. Trimming took 0 bases from V and 2 from J, leaving 8 bases between them. Looked up from germline, CDR1 is SGHNT and CDR2 is YENEEA. The chain's CDR3 is CASSLEQGTYEQYF. In DNA, the CDR3 is TGTGCCAGCAGCTTAGAGCAGGGGACCTACGAGCAGTACTTC.

This clone was picked up a small number of times. The chain combines TRBV7-9 with TRBJ1-4, with 7 bases matching TRBD1. Germline CDR1 and CDR2: SEHNR and FQNEAQ (reference sequence). J lost 4 bases, V lost 8 bases, and 10 bases had no gene match. The CDR3 spans 15 residues. The CDR3 reads CASPSRDRDNEKLFF. The CDR3, as DNA: TGTGCCAGCCCCTCTCGCGACAGGGATAATGAAAAACTGTTTTTT.

The rearrangement joins TRBV7-8 to TRBJ2-1; 8 nucleotides line up with TRBD2. The CDR3 runs 16 residues. The germline V gene has CDR1 SGHVS and CDR2 FQNEAQ. V lost 1 base to trimming and J lost 9 bases; unmatched junction nucleotides: 11. The CDR3 loop reads CASSLVSAGAPGEQFF. The CDR3 nucleotides read TGTGCCAGCAGCTTAGTGTCAGCGGGAGCCCCCGGTGAGCAGTTCTTC.

The chain combines TRBV27 with TRBJ1-2; the match to TRBD1 covers 7 bases. The CDR3 length is 12 residues. Germline loops: CDR1 MNHEY, CDR2 SMNVEV (reference sequence). The J segment lost 4 bases and the V segment lost 9 bases, leaving 5 bases of the junction unmatched. The CDR3 region is CASMTGTYGYTF. Here the CDR3 DNA reads TGTGCCAGTATGACAGGGACCTATGGCTACACCTTC.

The chain couples TRBV5-4 to TRBJ2-7; a weak D match, TRBD1 (6 bases). There are 14 residues in the CDR3. CDR1 and CDR2 from the germline V gene are SGHNT and YYREEE (reference sequence). The germline V and J ends were trimmed by 4 bases and 0 bases, with 11 bases remaining between them. The CDR3 DNA sequence: TGTGCCAGCAGCCGCCTGGACAGCTCCTACGAGCAGTACTTC. This translates into CASSRLDSSYEQYF.